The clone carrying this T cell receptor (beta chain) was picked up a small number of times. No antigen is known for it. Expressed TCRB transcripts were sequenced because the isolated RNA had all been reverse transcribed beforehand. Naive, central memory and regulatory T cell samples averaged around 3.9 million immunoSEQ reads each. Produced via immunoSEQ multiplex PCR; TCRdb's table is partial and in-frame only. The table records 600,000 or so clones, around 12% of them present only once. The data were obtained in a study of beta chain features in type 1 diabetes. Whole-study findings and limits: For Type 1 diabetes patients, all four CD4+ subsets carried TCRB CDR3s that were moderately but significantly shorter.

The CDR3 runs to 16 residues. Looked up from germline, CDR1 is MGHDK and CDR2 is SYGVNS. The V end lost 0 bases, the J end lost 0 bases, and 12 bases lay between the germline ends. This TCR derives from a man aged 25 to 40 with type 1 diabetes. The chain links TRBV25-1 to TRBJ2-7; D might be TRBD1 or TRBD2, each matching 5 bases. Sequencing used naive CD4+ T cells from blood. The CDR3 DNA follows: TGTGCCAGCAGTGAATACGAGGGGCGAAGCTCCTACGAGCAGTACTTC. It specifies CASSEYEGRSSYEQYF.